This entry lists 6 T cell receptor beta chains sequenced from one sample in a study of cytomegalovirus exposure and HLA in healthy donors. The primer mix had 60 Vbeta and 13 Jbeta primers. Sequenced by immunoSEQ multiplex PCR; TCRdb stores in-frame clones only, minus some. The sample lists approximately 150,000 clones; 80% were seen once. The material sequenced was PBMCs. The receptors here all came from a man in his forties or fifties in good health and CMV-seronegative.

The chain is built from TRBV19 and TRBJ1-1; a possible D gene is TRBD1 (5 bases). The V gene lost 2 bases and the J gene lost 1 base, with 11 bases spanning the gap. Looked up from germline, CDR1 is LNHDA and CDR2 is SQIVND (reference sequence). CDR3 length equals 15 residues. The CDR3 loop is CASSISGAENTEAFF. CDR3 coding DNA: TGTGCCAGTAGTATAAGCGGGGCCGAGAACACTGAAGCTTTCTTT.

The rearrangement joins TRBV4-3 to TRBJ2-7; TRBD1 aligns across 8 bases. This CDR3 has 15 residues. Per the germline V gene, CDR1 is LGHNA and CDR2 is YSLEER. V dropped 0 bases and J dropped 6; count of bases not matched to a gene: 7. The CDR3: CASSQDPGQASEQYF. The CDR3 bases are TGCGCCAGCAGCCAAGATCCGGGACAGGCTAGCGAGCAGTACTTC.

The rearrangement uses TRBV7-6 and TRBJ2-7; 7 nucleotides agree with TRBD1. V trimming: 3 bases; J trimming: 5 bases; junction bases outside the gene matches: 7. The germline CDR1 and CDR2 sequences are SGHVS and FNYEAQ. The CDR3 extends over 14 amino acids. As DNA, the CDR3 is TGTGCCAGCAGCTTGTCAACAGGGGCCCACGAGCAGTACTTC. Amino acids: CASSLSTGAHEQYF.

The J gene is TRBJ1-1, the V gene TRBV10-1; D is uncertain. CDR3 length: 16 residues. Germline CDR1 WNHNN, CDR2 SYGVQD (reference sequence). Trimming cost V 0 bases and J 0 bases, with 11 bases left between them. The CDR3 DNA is TGCGCCAGCAGTGAGTCTCGGGGTGGACTGAACACTGAAGCTTTCTTT. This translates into CASSESRGGLNTEAFF.

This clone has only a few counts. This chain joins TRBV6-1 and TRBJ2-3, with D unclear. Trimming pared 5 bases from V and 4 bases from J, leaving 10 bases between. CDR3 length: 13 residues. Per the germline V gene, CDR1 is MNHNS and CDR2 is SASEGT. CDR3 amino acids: CASSYAVPDTQYF. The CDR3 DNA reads TGTGCCAGCAGTTATGCGGTACCAGATACGCAGTATTTT.

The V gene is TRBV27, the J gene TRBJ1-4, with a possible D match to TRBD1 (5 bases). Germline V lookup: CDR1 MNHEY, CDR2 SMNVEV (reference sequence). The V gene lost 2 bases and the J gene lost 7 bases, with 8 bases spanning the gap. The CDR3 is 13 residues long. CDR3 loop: CASSLRGVEKLFF. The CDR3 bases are TGTGCCAGCAGTTTAAGGGGTGTTGAAAAACTGTTTTTT.